This T cell receptor beta chain was sequenced in a study of blood T cell repertoires in COVID-19. Study-level information: The study drew acute and convalescent COVID-19 samples from the United States, Italy and Spain. The cDNA or gDNA used as material had been derived from T cells, B-cell-depleted T cells, or PBMCs.

Authors' methods: Amplification with reference gene primers provided the estimates of nucleated cell counts. TCRdb keeps only in-frame clones here, not all; method: immunoSEQ multiplex PCR. V, J and clone size were drawn from that table, and D and trimming were deduced from the DNA. The table includes around 220,000 clones, roughly 76% detected once. The CDR3 covers 13 residues. Germline V gives CDR1 LNHDA, CDR2 SQIVND (reference sequence). Unmatched junction bases numbered 9, after V lost 7 bases and J lost 6 bases. The sample taken for sequencing was peripheral blood. The chain is built from TRBV19 and TRBJ2-7, with TRBD1 matching over 7 bases. The TCR was taken from a human donor in a cohort sampled during active COVID-19. The CDR3 protein is CASTSVPGGEQYF. The CDR3 DNA reads as TGTGCCAGTACCAGCGTCCCAGGGGGCGAGCAGTACTTC.